This record looks at one T cell receptor (beta chain) sequence and its context. This sample is part of a study of blood T cell repertoires in COVID-19. The overall study: Whether acute or convalescent, the COVID-19 samples came from the United States, Italy and Spain. Sample material is recorded as cDNA or gDNA derived from T cells, B-cell-depleted T cells, or PBMCs.

Clones were read by immunoSEQ multiplex PCR, and TCRdb kept only the in-frame ones, dropping some. In the table there are approximately 170,000 clones, over 80% of which are singletons. Input material: peripheral blood. This clonotype originated in a woman aged 70 to 79 with COVID-19, enrolled during active disease.

The CDR3 protein is CASSSQDEQFF. The CDR3 coding sequence is TGTGCCAGCAGTTCACAGGATGAGCAGTTCTTC. The V and J genes are TRBV28 and TRBJ2-1, with D maybe TRBD1 (5 bases). Trimming stripped 4 bases from V and 8 bases from J, with 6 bases between. Germline V gene data show CDR1 as MDHEN and CDR2 as SYDVKM. This CDR3 has 11 residues.